A single sample is the source of the 23 T cell receptor beta chains below, sequenced in a study of early T cells in non-severe SARS-CoV-2 infection. MiXCR, applied by TCRdb to the 5' RACE reads, yields one record per CDR3 protein. The sample shows 97,000 or so distinct CDR3 sequences, approximately 14% of them seen only once. Sample: whole blood. The receptors were sampled from an adult who was a healthcare worker with PCR-confirmed SARS-CoV-2 infection or an uninfected control (not recorded which).

A few counts support this clonotype. This chain uses TRBV28 with TRBJ1-2, with no clear D. The CDR3 is made up of 12 amino acids. Trimming removed 5 bases from V and 4 bases from J, with 8 bases in between. Per the germline V gene, CDR1 is MDHEN and CDR2 is SYDVKM. The CDR3 region has the DNA TGTGCCAGCAGTCCTGGACCCTATGGCTACACCTTC. This gives the protein CASSPGPYGYTF.

This clonotype was observed many times. This chain connects TRBV30 to TRBJ1-4, with D tentatively TRBD1 (5 bases). The V end lost 3 bases, the J end lost 8 bases, and 16 bases lay between the germline ends. The CDR3 spans 14 residues. The germline V gene has CDR1 GTSNPN and CDR2 SVGIG (reference sequence). The CDR3, as DNA: TGTGCCTGGAGCGTCAGGGACCCTGGAGAAAAACTGTTTTTT. Its protein is CAWSVRDPGEKLFF.

Points on this clonotype: The germline gene is not matched at one end of the junction; a read error may be the cause. The chain combines TRBV5-6 with TRBJ2-7; a possible D gene is TRBD2 (6 bases). Germline values: CDR1 SGHDT, CDR2 YYEEEE. The CDR3 runs to 15 residues. The CDR3 region has the DNA TGTGCCAGCACCTTGCATAGGGGCAGGAGGGGCGAGCAGTACTTC. It is translated as CASTLHRGRRGEQYF.

This chain joins TRBV28 and TRBJ1-1; the D is unclear. The CDR3 runs to 11 residues. Trimming cost V 8 bases and J 1 base, with 5 bases left between them. In germline, CDR1 is MDHEN, CDR2 SYDVKM. As DNA, the CDR3 is TGTGCCAGCGCGGGGAACACTGAAGCTTTCTTT. Its translation: CASAGNTEAFF.

V and J are TRBV6-5 and TRBJ1-6; D may be TRBD1 (5 bases). V was trimmed by 2 bases and J by 8 bases, leaving 16 bases between them. CDR1 is MNHEY and CDR2 is SVGAGI in the germline V gene. This CDR3 comprises 16 residues. CDR3 region: CASSYTSDSRYSPLHF. Here the CDR3 DNA reads TGTGCCAGCAGTTACACCTCCGACAGTCGGTATTCACCCCTCCACTTT.

This clonotype was found a few times. The J gene is TRBJ2-7, the V gene TRBV2, with TRBD1 matching over 7 bases. The CDR3 sequence is 12 residues long. V was pared by 8 bases and J by 2 bases, with 3 bases of the junction left unmatched. Germline V lookup: CDR1 SNHLY, CDR2 FYNNEI. In DNA form, the CDR3 reads TGTGCCAGCGTGGGACAGACCTACGAGCAGTACTTC. This translates into CASVGQTYEQYF.

The CDR3 spells CASSPGREADTQYF. Written as DNA, the CDR3 is TGTGCCAGCAGTCCCGGAAGGGAGGCAGATACGCAGTATTTT. V and J are TRBV6-2 or TRBV6-3 and TRBJ2-3; possible D gene TRBD2, 6 bases. The germline CDR1 and CDR2 sequences are MNHEY and SVGEGT. This CDR3 comprises 14 residues. Trimming pared 5 bases from V and 4 bases from J, leaving 13 bases between.

This clonotype showed up many times. This chain uses TRBV20-1 with TRBJ1-2, with D tentatively TRBD1 (5 bases). The ends were cut back, 0 bases at V and 4 bases at J, with 9 bases in the middle. This CDR3 is 13 amino acids long. Per germline, CDR1 DFQATT and CDR2 SNEGSKA (reference sequence). The CDR3 loop is CSARDSGFYGYTF. In nucleotides, the CDR3 is TGCAGTGCTAGAGACTCAGGGTTCTATGGCTACACCTTC.

There are many counts of this clonotype. The rearrangement links TRBV7-9 to TRBJ1-1; weak D call: TRBD1 (6 bases). Per germline, CDR1 SEHNR and CDR2 FQNEAQ (reference sequence). With 5 bases removed from V and 5 bases from J, the gap between germline ends came to 12 bases. CDR3 size: 13 residues. The CDR3 spells CASSTQGGTEAFF. The CDR3 bases are TGTGCCAGCAGCACACAGGGCGGGACTGAAGCTTTCTTT.

This clonotype was recorded a few times. The CDR3 loop reads CASSQNGLGHDEQFF. CDR3 in DNA: TGCGCCAGCAGCCAAAATGGACTAGGTCACGATGAGCAGTTCTTC. The chain is built from TRBV4-1 and TRBJ2-1, with TRBD2 identical over 7 bases. The CDR3 runs to 15 residues. V dropped 2 bases and J dropped 8; count of bases not matched to a gene: 9. The germline V gene has CDR1 MGHRA and CDR2 YSYEKL.

In this sample, this clonotype turned up a few times. The chain couples TRBV19 to TRBJ1-2; possible D gene TRBD1, 5 bases. In germline, CDR1 is LNHDA, CDR2 SQIVND (reference sequence). V was pared by 0 bases and J by 4 bases, with 15 bases between. There are 16 residues in the CDR3. Here the CDR3 reads CASSIDGDPRSYGYTF. CDR3 nucleotides: TGTGCCAGTAGTATAGACGGGGACCCCCGCTCCTATGGCTACACCTTC.

This clonotype showed up many times. This chain connects TRBV4-1 to TRBJ1-1; D might be TRBD1 (5 bases). Germline V gives CDR1 MGHRA, CDR2 YSYEKL. The V end was cut by 0 bases, the J end by 7 bases, with 12 bases between. There are 14 residues in the CDR3. CDR3 nucleotides: TGCGCCAGCAGCCAAGACAGGCTGGGGGGTGAAGCTTTCTTT. Protein product: CASSQDRLGGEAFF.

The rearrangement uses TRBV2 and TRBJ2-7, with a possible D match to TRBD2 (6 bases). Trimming shortened V by 8 bases and J by 2 bases, and 16 bases separated the two germline ends. Germline lookup yields CDR1 SNHLY and CDR2 FYNNEI. The CDR3 consists of 14 residues. The CDR3 bases are TGTGCCAGCCTTGTGTCGGGAGTCACCTACGAGCAGTACTTC. It codes for CASLVSGVTYEQYF.

A remark on this clonotype: It may be a read error: a sequence one base away is much more abundant. The CDR3 sequence: CAWSATSESEQYF. The CDR3 nucleotides are TGTGCCTGGAGCGCGACTAGCGAGAGTGAGCAGTACTTC. V usage is TRBV30 and J usage is TRBJ2-7, with 8 bases aligning to TRBD2. This CDR3 comprises 13 residues. Germline loops: CDR1 GTSNPN, CDR2 SVGIG (reference sequence). After removal of 3 bases from V and 7 bases from J, the junction contained 8 bases not matched to a gene.

This clonotype was recorded many times. V and J are TRBV29-1 and TRBJ2-7; 8 nucleotides match TRBD2. Per the germline V gene, CDR1 is SQVTM and CDR2 is ANQGSEA. With V trimmed by 6 bases and J by 3 bases, 10 bases remained unmatched. The CDR3 has 14 amino acids. The CDR3 loop reads CSVVVGSGVYEQYF. In DNA, the CDR3 is TGCAGCGTCGTTGTGGGTAGCGGGGTCTACGAGCAGTACTTC.

A few counts support this clonotype. The rearrangement uses TRBV28 and TRBJ1-2; D may be TRBD1 (6 bases). V gave up 5 bases and J gave up 0 bases, with 13 bases separating them. From germline, CDR1 is MDHEN and CDR2 SYDVKM. There are 15 residues in the CDR3. This chain's CDR3 is CASSPPWTANYGYTF. The CDR3, as DNA: TGTGCCAGCAGTCCCCCCTGGACAGCTAACTATGGCTACACCTTC.

This clonotype was counted between two and nine times. The chain is built from TRBV20-1 and TRBJ2-5, with D possibly TRBD2 on 6 matching bases. The length of the CDR3 is 15 residues. V dropped 0 bases and J dropped 5 bases, with 16 bases sitting between them. Per the germline V gene, CDR1 is DFQATT and CDR2 is SNEGSKA (reference sequence). CDR3 in amino acids: CSARDLSGEWETQYF. CDR3 coding DNA: TGCAGTGCTAGAGATCTCTCGGGGGAATGGGAGACCCAGTACTTC.

This clonotype occurred a few times. A much bigger clone sits one base away, suggesting this may be a read error. V and J are TRBV11-2 and TRBJ2-7, with TRBD2 as a possible D gene (5 bases). Germline V gene lookup returns CDR1 SGHAT and CDR2 FQNNGV. The CDR3 length is 12 residues. The chain's CDR3 is CANSRWTYEQYF. Written as DNA, the CDR3 is TGTGCCAACAGCAGGTGGACTTACGAGCAGTACTTC.

This clonotype was detected many times. The chain joins TRBV4-1 to TRBJ2-5; 10 bases map to TRBD1. The CDR3 loop spans 15 amino acids. The J segment lost 5 bases and the V segment lost 5 bases, leaving 8 bases of the junction unmatched. Looked up from germline, CDR1 is MGHRA and CDR2 is YSYEKL. CDR3 in amino acids: CASSDRGQGRETQYF. For the CDR3, the DNA is TGCGCCAGCAGCGATAGGGGACAGGGGCGGGAGACCCAGTACTTC.

This clonotype came up many times. The J gene is TRBJ2-3, the V gene TRBV25-1; the match to TRBD2 covers 12 bases. CDR3 length equals 17 residues. Unmatched junction bases numbered 6, after V lost 0 bases and J lost 5 bases. CDR1 is MGHDK, CDR2 SYGVNS, per germline. The CDR3 DNA sequence: TGTGCCAGCAGTGAATACGGGTCGACTAGCGGGAGAGATACGCAGTATTTT. Its translation: CASSEYGSTSGRDTQYF.

The J gene is TRBJ2-5, the V gene TRBV15, with a weak D call TRBD2 (5 bases). The CDR3 runs 12 residues. V was clipped by 1 base and J by 5 bases, with 5 bases between them. Per germline, CDR1 LNHNV and CDR2 YYDKDF (reference sequence). The CDR3 protein is CATSRGTETQYF. The CDR3 DNA reads as TGTGCCACCAGCAGAGGGACTGAGACCCAGTACTTC.

In its sample, this clonotype was seen many times. This chain links TRBV20-1 with TRBJ1-2; maybe TRBD1 (5 bases). V lost 1 base, J lost 3 bases, and 15 bases lay in between. Germline assignment: CDR1 DFQATT and CDR2 SNEGSKA (reference sequence). The CDR3 contains 15 residues. CDR3 amino acids: CSARGGEAVYYGYTF. For the CDR3, the DNA is TGCAGTGCTAGAGGAGGGGAAGCAGTTTACTATGGCTACACCTTC.

The table lists this clonotype with a few counts. One end of the junction fails to match germline, which may point to a read error. J is TRBJ2-7 and V is TRBV12-3 or TRBV12-4, with D unresolved. This CDR3 comprises 12 residues. The CDR3 DNA reads as TGTGTCAGCAGCAGTACAGCCACCGAGCAGTACTTC. Translated, it gives CVSSSTATEQYF.